This TCR beta chain was sequenced for a study of T-cell reconstitution after alpha-beta-depleted transplantation in children. Preparation of the TCRbeta library was carried out with unique molecular identifiers. TCRdb fed the PCR reads into MiXCR, producing one record per CDR3 protein. The top ten hold roughly 5.1% of the sample, which has 400,000 to 500,000 distinct CDR3 sequences, approximately 11% seen once. CDR1 and CDR2 (germline): MGHRA, YSYEKL. The CDR3 is 16 residues long. V lost 0 bases, J lost 5 bases, and 4 bases stayed unmatched. J is TRBJ2-2 and V is TRBV4-1; TRBD2 matches at 9 bases. This receptor was identified in a human donor who donated a stem cell graft to a child with acute myeloid leukemia. Sample: PBMCs from the stem cell graft donor, taken from the stem cell graft. The CDR3 DNA follows: TGCGCCAGCAGCCAAGAGAGCGGGGGGTATACCGGGGAGCTGTTTTTT. It encodes CASSQESGGYTGELFF.